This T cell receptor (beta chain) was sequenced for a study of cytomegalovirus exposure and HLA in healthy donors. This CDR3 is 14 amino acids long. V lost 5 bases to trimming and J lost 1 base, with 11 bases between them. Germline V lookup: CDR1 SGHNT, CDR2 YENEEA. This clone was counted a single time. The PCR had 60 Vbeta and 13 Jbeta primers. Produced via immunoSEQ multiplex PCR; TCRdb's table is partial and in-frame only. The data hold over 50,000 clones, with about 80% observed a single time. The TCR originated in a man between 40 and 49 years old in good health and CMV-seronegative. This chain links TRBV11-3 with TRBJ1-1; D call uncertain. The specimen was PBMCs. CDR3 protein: CASSPDGENTEAFF. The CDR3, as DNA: TGTGCCAGCAGCCCCGACGGAGAGAACACTGAAGCTTTCTTT.